A selection of T cell receptor beta chains follows, all from one sample in a study of T cell responses to AZD1222 COVID-19 vaccine. Assay: immunoSEQ multiplex PCR; the TCRdb copy retains only in-frame clones and omits some. The sample shows under 85,000 clones, roughly nine tenths of them seen only once. The material was peripheral blood, obtained on day 0 of AZD1222 vaccination. The receptors stem from an adult in good health. Each CDR3 is given with its conserved first and last residue. D genes are given only for firm matches. Clone size, where shown, is once, few, many, or a class for clones that have expanded.

d_call clone_size cdr3_length j_call v_call cdr3_nt cdr3_aa
- - 16 TRBJ2-7 TRBV5-6 TGTGCCAGCACCGTGCGATCCGGGACACTTTCCTACGAGCAGTACTTC CASTVRSGTLSYEQYF
- - 15 TRBJ1-2 TRBV10-3 TGTGCCATCAGTTCATCGGGCCACTGGAGCTATGGCTACACCTTC CAISSSGHWSYGYTF
- - 14 TRBJ1-2 TRBV3-1/TRBV3-2 TGTGCCAGCAGCGACTCACGGTTTGTAGGTGGCTACACCTTC CASSDSRFVGGYTF
- - 15 TRBJ1-2 TRBV7-2 TGTGCCAGCAGCTACTACAGCGTCAAAGACTATGGCTACACCTTC CASSYYSVKDYGYTF
- - 15 TRBJ2-7 TRBV11-2 TGTGCCAGCAGCCCCTCACTGGGCGGCTCCTACGAGCAGTACTTC CASSPSLGGSYEQYF
- - 14 TRBJ2-5 TRBV10-3 TGTGCCATCAGTGAGTGGGAGGGGGGAGAGACCCAGTACTTC CAISEWEGGETQYF
- - 16 TRBJ1-1 TRBV5-1 TGCGCCAGCAGCTCCCACAGGAACCCATTGAACACTGAAGCTTTCTTT CASSSHRNPLNTEAFF
TRBD2 - 20 TRBJ2-7 TRBV27 TGTGCCAGCAGTTTATCGGGTGCGGGGTGGCTAGCGGGAGGAACCTACGAGCAGTACTTC CASSLSGAGWLAGGTYEQYF
- - 16 TRBJ2-5 TRBV7-8 TGTGCCAGCAGCTCCAGGGGGGGAGTGCAACAAGAGACCCAGTACTTC CASSSRGGVQQETQYF
- once 12 TRBJ1-2 TRBV11-2 TGTGCCAGCAGCGCCGAGGGTAGTGGCTACACCTTC CASSAEGSGYTF
- - 15 TRBJ1-5 TRBV7-2 TGTGCCAGCAGCTTAGATGTTCATCGAAATCAGCCCCAGCATTTT CASSLDVHRNQPQHF
- - 15 TRBJ2-2 TRBV5-1 TGCGCCAGCACCCATCCCGGCAGAGACACCGGGGAGCTGTTTTTT CASTHPGRDTGELFF
TRBD1 - 12 TRBJ1-4 TRBV7-9 TGTGCCAGCCGGGACAGGCGAGAAAAACTGTTTTTT CASRDRREKLFF
- - 14 TRBJ2-2 TRBV11-3 TGTGCCAGCAGCTTAGTGCGGGTGGCGGGGGAGCTGTTTTTT CASSLVRVAGELFF
TRBD2 - 16 TRBJ2-3 TRBV7-3 TGTGCCAGCAGCTTAACTCCGGGACTAGGGGGAGATACGCAGTATTTT CASSLTPGLGGDTQYF
TRBD2 - 15 TRBJ2-1 TRBV11-2 TGTGCCAGCAGCTTTGGGACTAGTCCTAACAATGAGCAGTTCTTC CASSFGTSPNNEQFF
TRBD1 once 14 TRBJ1-4 TRBV18 TGTGCCAGCTCACCAGACAGGGGAATGGAAAAACTGTTTTTT CASSPDRGMEKLFF
TRBD1 - 15 TRBJ1-2 TRBV10-3 TGTGCCATCAGAGACCGGGACAGGGGTAACTATGGCTACACCTTC CAIRDRDRGNYGYTF
TRBD2 - 15 TRBJ2-3 TRBV19 TGTGCCAGTAGTATAGATCTGGGACTAGCGGGTACGCAGTATTTT CASSIDLGLAGTQYF
- few 13 TRBJ1-1 TRBV7-2 TGTGCCAGCAGCTCAGGACGGAAGACTGAAGCTTTCTTT CASSSGRKTEAFF
TRBD1 - 17 TRBJ1-5 TRBV7-9 TGTGCCAGCAGCTTAGCGGCGACCGACAGGGGAGGGCAGCCCCAGCATTTT CASSLAATDRGGQPQHF
- many 14 TRBJ1-6 TRBV7-9 TGTGCCAGCAGCTTAGTCGAGAATAATTCACCCCTCCACTTT CASSLVENNSPLHF
- once 16 TRBJ2-6 TRBV27 TGTGCCAGCAGTCCTAAAGGAGGCTCTGGGGCCAACGTCCTGACTTTC CASSPKGGSGANVLTF
- - 15 TRBJ2-2 TRBV7-9 TGTGCCAGCAGCTTTCCGGGACTGGACACCGGGGAGCTGTTTTTT CASSFPGLDTGELFF
- - 14 TRBJ2-7 TRBV5-6 TGTGCCAGCAGTCGGAGCTGGGACTCCTACGAGCAGTACTTC CASSRSWDSYEQYF
- once 13 TRBJ2-1 TRBV9 TGTGCCAGCAGCGTAGACCCCTACAATGAGCAGTTCTTC CASSVDPYNEQFF
- - 17 TRBJ2-5 TRBV4-1 TGCGCCAGCAGCCAAGATCGGGGCAGGCCGGTAGAAGAGACCCAGTACTTC CASSQDRGRPVEETQYF
TRBD1 - 14 TRBJ1-2 TRBV7-2 TGTGCCAGCAGCGCGAAGACAGGGGGGTATGGCTACACCTTC CASSAKTGGYGYTF
TRBD1 - 14 TRBJ1-2 TRBV19 TGTGCCAGTAGTATCCCCAGGGGGCGGCAAGGCTACACCTTC CASSIPRGRQGYTF
- - 13 TRBJ1-3 TRBV19 TGTGCCAGCGCGTGGGATTCTGGAAACACCATATATTTT CASAWDSGNTIYF
- few 15 TRBJ1-2 TRBV4-1 TGCGCCAGCAGCCAAGACCCGACAGCCACCTATGGCTACACCTTC CASSQDPTATYGYTF
- - 13 TRBJ1-2 TRBV28 TGTGCCAGCATGGTCCCTCCGGGCGACGGCTACACCTTC CASMVPPGDGYTF